Following are 2 T cell receptor beta chains from one sample sequenced in a study of cytomegalovirus exposure and HLA in healthy donors. TCRdb's copy holds only in-frame clones and misses some; the assay was immunoSEQ multiplex PCR. The sample lists some 130,000 clones, just under 85% occurring once. Sequencing input: PBMCs. The source is a man aged 25-45 years in good health and CMV-seropositive.

The V gene is TRBV27, the J gene TRBJ2-2; a weak D match, TRBD2 (6 bases). The CDR3 length is 13 residues. Germline V CDR1 and CDR2: MNHEY, SMNVEV (reference sequence). V lost 5 bases to trimming and J lost 7 bases, with 11 bases between them. DNA for the CDR3: TGTGCCAGCAGTCCTTGGACTAACGGGGAGCTGTTTTTT. Its protein is CASSPWTNGELFF.

This sequence joins TRBV20-1 and TRBJ1-2; D is ambiguous. Per the germline V gene, CDR1 is DFQATT and CDR2 is SNEGSKA (reference sequence). The CDR3 contains 11 residues. With 7 bases removed from V and 5 bases from J, the gap between germline ends came to 11 bases. Here the CDR3 reads CSVNLVYGYTF. CDR3 sequence (DNA): TGCAGTGTGAATCTAGTATATGGCTACACCTTC.